The subject of this entry is one TCR beta chain. This specimen belongs to a study of technical replicates of blood from a few donors. Generated by immunoSEQ multiplex PCR, the TCRdb table keeps only in-frame clones and is missing some. This table has around 72,000 clones, roughly nine tenths appearing once. Trimming cost V 3 bases and J 1 base, with 6 bases left between them. The germline gives CDR1 KGHSH, CDR2 LQKENI. The CDR3 length is 13 residues. This TCR came from a human donor in good health. The material sequenced was T cells isolated from PBMCs. V and J are TRBV18 and TRBJ1-2; D gene uncertain. In nucleotides, the CDR3 is TGTGCCAGCTCACCCACTTATAACTATGGCTACACCTTC. Protein: CASSPTYNYGYTF. The full variable domain, completed using reference TRBV18 and TRBJ1-2, is NAGVMQNPRHLVRRRGQEARLRCSPMKGHSHVYWYRQLPEEGLKFMVYLQKENIIDESGMPKERFSAEFPKEGPSILRIQQVVRGDSAAYFCASSPTYNYGYTFGSGTRLTVV.